Presented here are 10 T cell receptor beta chains from one specimen sequenced in a study of control samples from healthy donors and cancer patients. Data came from immunoSEQ multiplex PCR; TCRdb stores just in-frame clones and leaves some out. The top ten hold roughly 3.2% of the sample, which has 140,000 or so clones, about nine tenths seen once. The specimen was blood. All receptors derive from a young man in good health.

This chain uses TRBV11-2 with TRBJ1-2; D gene ambiguous. Trimming shortened V by 0 bases and J by 2 bases, and 10 bases separated the two germline ends. The CDR3 sequence is 15 residues long. CDR1 is SGHAT, CDR2 FQNNGV, per germline. The CDR3 DNA follows: TGTGCCAGCAGCTTAGACTCCATGTACAACTATGGCTACACCTTC. Translated, it gives CASSLDSMYNYGYTF.

The chain carries TRBV5-6 and TRBJ1-6, with 8 nucleotides matching TRBD1. The trim removed 0 bases at V and 7 bases at J, leaving 3 bases unmatched. This CDR3 contains 15 residues. Germline V lookup: CDR1 SGHDT, CDR2 YYEEEE. CDR3 DNA sequence: TGTGCCAGCAGCTTGGGACAGGGGCGAAATTCACCCCTCCACTTT. Protein product: CASSLGQGRNSPLHF.

This sequence joins TRBV6-1 and TRBJ1-2; maybe TRBD1 (5 bases). The V end lost 1 base, the J end lost 5 bases, and 8 bases lay between the germline ends. In germline, CDR1 is MNHNS, CDR2 SASEGT. The length of the CDR3 is 13 residues. The CDR3 nucleotides are TGTGCCAGCAGTGAAGTCCAGGGTTATGGCTACACCTTC. It is translated as CASSEVQGYGYTF.

The V call is TRBV19, the J call TRBJ1-1; D perhaps matches TRBD1 (5 bases). Germline V CDR1 and CDR2: LNHDA, SQIVND (reference sequence). This CDR3 contains 11 residues. In DNA form, the CDR3 reads TGTGGCACAGGAGGGAACACTGAAGCTTTCTTT. Translation gives CGTGGNTEAFF.

V usage is TRBV28 and J usage is TRBJ2-7, with D unclear. Deletions cut 7 bases from V and 6 bases from J, with 10 bases between. The CDR3 covers 11 residues. Germline V gene sequence: CDR1 MDHEN, CDR2 SYDVKM. CDR3 loop: CASTARFEQYF. As DNA, the CDR3 is TGTGCCAGCACTGCCAGATTCGAGCAGTACTTC.

This chain connects TRBV19 to TRBJ2-7, with 7 nucleotides matching TRBD2. CDR3 size: 14 residues. The trim removed 5 bases at V and 1 base at J, leaving 5 bases unmatched. The germline V gene encodes CDR1 LNHDA and CDR2 SQIVND (reference sequence). Here the CDR3 DNA reads TGTGCCAGTAGTGGGACTATATCTTCCTACGAGCAGTACTTC. Translation gives CASSGTISSYEQYF.

The chain joins TRBV7-9 to TRBJ1-6, with 8 bases aligning to TRBD1. V shed 5 bases, J shed 14 bases, and the junction held 8 bases outside the gene matches. Looked up from germline, CDR1 is SEHNR and CDR2 is FQNEAQ (reference sequence). This CDR3 is 13 amino acids long. CDR3 sequence (DNA): TGTGCCAGCAGCCTAGGACAGGGAACAGCCCTCCACTTT. Translating gives CASSLGQGTALHF.

The CDR3 spells CASSLEGGLGTDTQYF. DNA for the CDR3: TGTGCCAGCAGCTTGGAAGGGGGGCTGGGCACAGATACGCAGTATTTT. The chain employs TRBV5-4 and TRBJ2-3; D could derive from TRBD1 or TRBD2 (6 bases each). This CDR3 is 16 amino acids long. Trimming removed 0 bases from V and 1 base from J, with 12 bases in between. Germline V CDR1 and CDR2: SGHNT, YYREEE (reference sequence). Using reference TRBV5-4 and TRBJ2-3 for the parts outside the CDR3, the full variable domain is ETGVTQSPTHLIKTRGQQVTLRCSSQSGHNTVSWYQQALGQGPQFIFQYYREEENGRGNFPPRFSGLQFPNYSSELNVNALELDDSALYLCASSLEGGLGTDTQYFGPGTRLTVL.

This chain's CDR3 is CAIRPRGTASGNTIYF. The CDR3 DNA reads TGTGCCATCAGGCCGCGGGGGACTGCCTCTGGAAACACCATATATTTT. The rearrangement uses TRBV10-3 and TRBJ1-3; D is perhaps TRBD1 (5 bases). V was shortened by 6 bases and J by 0 bases, with 15 bases between the two germline ends. Germline CDR1 and CDR2: ENHRY and SYGVKD. The CDR3 extends over 16 amino acids.

This clone came up once. The V gene is TRBV11-2, the J gene TRBJ2-3, with unresolved D. The length of the CDR3 is 13 residues. Germline V gene data show CDR1 as SGHAT and CDR2 as FQNNGV. The V gene lost 1 base and the J gene lost 0 bases, with 2 bases spanning the gap. The CDR3 sequence is CASSLASTDTQYF. DNA of the CDR3: TGTGCCAGCAGCTTAGCTAGCACAGATACGCAGTATTTT. The whole variable domain, filled in from reference TRBV11-2 and TRBJ2-3, reads EAGVAQSPRYKIIEKRQSVAFWCNPISGHATLYWYQQILGQGPKLLIQFQNNGVVDDSQLPKDRFSAERLKGVDSTLKIQPAKLEDSAVYLCASSLASTDTQYFGPGTRLTVL.